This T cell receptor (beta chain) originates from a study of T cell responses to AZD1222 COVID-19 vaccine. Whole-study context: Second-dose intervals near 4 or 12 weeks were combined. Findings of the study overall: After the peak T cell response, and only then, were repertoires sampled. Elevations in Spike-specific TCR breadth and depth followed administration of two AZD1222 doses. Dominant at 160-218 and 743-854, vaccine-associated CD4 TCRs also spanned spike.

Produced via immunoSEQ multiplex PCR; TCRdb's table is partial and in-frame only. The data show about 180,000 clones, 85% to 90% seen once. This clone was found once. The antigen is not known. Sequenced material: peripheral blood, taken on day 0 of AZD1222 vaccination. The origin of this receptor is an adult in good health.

The CDR3 nucleotides are TGTGCCAGCAGCCCCCAGGGGCGGGTTACTGAAGCTTTCTTT. It yields the protein CASSPQGRVTEAFF. The V and J genes are TRBV5-8 and TRBJ1-1; the D gene is possibly TRBD1 (6 bases). The V end was cut by 4 bases, the J end by 5 bases, with 15 bases between. CDR3 length: 14 amino acids. CDR1 and CDR2 (germline): SGHTS, YDEGEE.